These T cell receptor beta chains were read from a single sample in a study of PD-1 blockade in mismatch repair-deficient tumors. Repertoires were generated with immunoSEQ multiplex PCR, while TCRdb's copy carries only in-frame clones and drops some. This sample carries 100,000 or so clones, 82% of them seen once, and the ten largest clones take around 6.9%. Sequenced material: peripheral blood, taken around 8 months after starting pembrolizumab. All receptors come from an adult with mismatch repair-deficient cancer. Both conserved end residues are part of each CDR3. Each record gives: clone size, V gene, D gene, J gene, CDR3 protein, CDR3 DNA. D genes are given only for firm matches. A clone size is listed for some rows: how often the clone was seen (once, few, many), or a class if it is expanded.

>.|TRBV7-9|TRBD2|TRBJ2-3
CASSWVAGGADTQYF
TGTGCCAGCAGCTGGGTAGCGGGAGGGGCAGATACGCAGTATTTT
>.|TRBV2|TRBD1|TRBJ1-1
CASSEMGWTGVNTEAFF
TGTGCCAGCAGTGAAATGGGTTGGACAGGGGTGAACACTGAAGCTTTCTTT
>.|TRBV10-2|.|TRBJ2-7
CASKASDPSYEQYF
TGCGCCAGCAAGGCTAGCGATCCCTCCTACGAGCAGTACTTC
>.|TRBV19|.|TRBJ2-3
CASSIPSADTQYF
TGTGCCAGTAGTATCCCCAGCGCCGATACGCAGTATTTT
>.|TRBV5-1|.|TRBJ1-1
CASNLGTEAFF
TGCGCCAGCAACCTGGGGACTGAAGCTTTCTTT
>.|TRBV11-2|.|TRBJ1-1
CASSSFTEAFF
TGTGCCAGCAGCTCGTTCACTGAAGCTTTCTTT
>.|TRBV11-2|.|TRBJ2-7
CASSLGSVEQYF
TGTGCCAGCAGCTTAGGGTCGGTCGAGCAGTACTTC
>.|TRBV7-9|.|TRBJ2-3
CASSLRPQEDTQYF
TGTGCCAGCAGCTTAAGACCTCAAGAAGATACGCAGTATTTT
>.|TRBV9|.|TRBJ2-1
CASSVVFSGGGGDEQFF
TGTGCCAGCAGCGTAGTTTTTTCGGGAGGCGGGGGCGATGAGCAGTTCTTC
>once|TRBV30|TRBD2|TRBJ2-1
CAWSVGLAGVNEQFF
TGTGCCTGGAGTGTAGGCCTAGCGGGAGTCAATGAGCAGTTCTTC
>.|TRBV6-4|.|TRBJ2-1
CASSEDFDSYNEQFF
TGTGCCAGCAGTGAGGACTTTGACTCCTACAATGAGCAGTTCTTC
>.|TRBV11-2|.|TRBJ2-7
CASSLDRSYEQYF
TGTGCCAGCAGCCTCGACCGCTCCTACGAGCAGTACTTC
>.|TRBV27|.|TRBJ2-7
CASSFGSFYEQYF
TGTGCCAGCAGTTTTGGCAGTTTCTACGAGCAGTACTTC
>.|TRBV9|.|TRBJ2-7
CASSVGGAAYEQYF
TGTGCCAGCAGCGTAGGTGGGGCGGCGTACGAGCAGTACTTC
>.|TRBV29-1|.|TRBJ2-1
CSVEDRAVENEQFF
TGCAGCGTTGAAGATCGGGCGGTAGAGAATGAGCAGTTCTTC
>once|TRBV4-1|TRBD2|TRBJ2-1
CASSQEPLAGAAYNEQFF
TGCGCCAGCAGCCAAGAACCTTTAGCGGGAGCGGCCTACAATGAGCAGTTCTTC
>.|TRBV30|.|TRBJ1-5
CAWSLDQDGTQHF
TGTGCCTGGAGTCTGGACCAGGATGGGACCCAGCATTTT
>.|TRBV27|TRBD1|TRBJ1-5
CAISSTGVNQPQHF
TGTGCCATTAGCTCGACAGGGGTCAATCAGCCCCAGCATTTT
>.|TRBV4-1|.|TRBJ2-1
CASSQDSGSSYNEQFF
TGCGCCAGCAGCCAAGATAGCGGTAGCTCCTACAATGAGCAGTTCTTC
>.|TRBV6-1|.|TRBJ2-2
CASSGSSRGGAGELFF
TGTGCCAGCAGTGGGTCAAGCAGGGGGGGTGCCGGGGAGCTGTTTTTT
>.|TRBV25-1|TRBD1|TRBJ1-1
CASSDSMTGDTEAFF
TGTGCCAGCAGTGATTCGATGACAGGGGACACTGAAGCTTTCTTT
>.|TRBV27|.|TRBJ2-5
CASSPGEIQETQYF
TGTGCCAGCAGCCCAGGGGAAATCCAAGAGACCCAGTACTTC
>few|TRBV30|.|TRBJ2-6
CAWNPLGSGANVLTF
TGTGCCTGGAATCCGTTAGGGTCTGGGGCCAACGTCCTGACTTTC
>.|TRBV5-1|.|TRBJ1-4
CASSPTGGGNEKLFF
TGCGCCAGCAGTCCTACAGGCGGGGGAAATGAAAAACTGTTTTTT
>once|TRBV4-3|.|TRBJ2-2
CASSPQRGSTKANTGELFF
TGCGCCAGCAGCCCACAACGGGGCAGCACCAAGGCGAACACCGGGGAGCTGTTTTTT
>.|TRBV21-1|.|TRBJ2-1
CASSKEETASYNEQFF
TGTGCCAGCAGCAAAGAGGAGACAGCCTCCTACAATGAGCAGTTCTTC
>.|TRBV27|.|TRBJ2-7
CASSPLGAEGLVYEQYF
TGTGCCAGCAGTCCTCTCGGGGCGGAGGGGTTAGTCTACGAGCAGTACTTC
>.|TRBV7-3|TRBD1|TRBJ2-7
CASSPRTGGAIEQYF
TGTGCCAGCAGCCCCCGGACAGGGGGCGCGATCGAGCAGTACTTC
>.|TRBV5-1|.|TRBJ2-1
CASSFMEGYNNEQFF
TGCGCCAGCAGCTTCATGGAGGGGTACAACAATGAGCAGTTCTTC
>.|TRBV7-3|TRBD2|TRBJ2-3
CASSLAGARTDTQYF
TGTGCCAGCAGCCTAGCGGGAGCTAGGACAGATACGCAGTATTTT
>once|TRBV19|.|TRBJ2-3
CASSMGRADTQYF
TGTGCCAGTAGTATGGGGCGGGCAGATACGCAGTATTTT
>.|TRBV29-1|.|TRBJ2-2
CSVGAGASTGELFF
TGCAGCGTCGGCGCAGGGGCGAGCACCGGGGAGCTGTTTTTT